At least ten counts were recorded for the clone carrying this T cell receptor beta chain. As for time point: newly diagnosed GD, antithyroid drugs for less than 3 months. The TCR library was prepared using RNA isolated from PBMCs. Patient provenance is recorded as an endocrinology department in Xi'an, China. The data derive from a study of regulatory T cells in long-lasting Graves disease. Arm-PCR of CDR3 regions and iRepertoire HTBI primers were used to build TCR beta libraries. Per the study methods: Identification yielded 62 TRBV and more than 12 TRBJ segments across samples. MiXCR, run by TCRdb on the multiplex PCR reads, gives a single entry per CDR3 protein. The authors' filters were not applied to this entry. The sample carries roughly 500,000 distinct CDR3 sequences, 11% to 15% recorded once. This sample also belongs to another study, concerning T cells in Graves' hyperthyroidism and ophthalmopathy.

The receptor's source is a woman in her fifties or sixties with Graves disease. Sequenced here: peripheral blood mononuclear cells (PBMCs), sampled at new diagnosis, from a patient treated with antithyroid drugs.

The chain's CDR3 is CAWGRQGTEAFF. CDR3 DNA sequence: TGTGCCTGGGGACGACAGGGAACTGAAGCTTTCTTT. The V and J genes are TRBV30 and TRBJ1-1; 7 bases are shared with TRBD1. The CDR3 extends over 12 amino acids. Germline V lookup: CDR1 GTSNPN, CDR2 SVGIG (reference sequence). Trimming cost V 5 bases and J 5 bases; bases outside gene matches: 5.